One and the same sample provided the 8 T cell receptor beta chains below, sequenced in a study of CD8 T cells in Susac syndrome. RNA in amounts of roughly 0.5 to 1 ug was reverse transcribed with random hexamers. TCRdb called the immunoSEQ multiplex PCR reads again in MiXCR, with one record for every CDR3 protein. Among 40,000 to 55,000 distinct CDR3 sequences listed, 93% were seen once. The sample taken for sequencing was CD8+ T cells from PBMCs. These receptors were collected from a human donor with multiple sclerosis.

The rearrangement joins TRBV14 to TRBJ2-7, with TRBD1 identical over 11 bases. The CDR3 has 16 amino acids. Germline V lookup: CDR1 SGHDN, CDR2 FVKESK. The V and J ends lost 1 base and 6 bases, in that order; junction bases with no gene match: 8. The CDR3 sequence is CASSQVGQGALGEQYF. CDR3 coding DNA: TGTGCCAGCAGCCAAGTCGGACAGGGGGCCCTTGGCGAGCAGTACTTC.

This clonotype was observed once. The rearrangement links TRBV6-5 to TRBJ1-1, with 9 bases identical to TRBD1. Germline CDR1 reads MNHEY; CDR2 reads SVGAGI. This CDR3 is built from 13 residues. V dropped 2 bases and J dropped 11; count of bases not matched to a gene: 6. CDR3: CASSYKTGGKAFF. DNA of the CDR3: TGTGCCAGCAGTTACAAGACAGGGGGTAAGGCTTTCTTT.

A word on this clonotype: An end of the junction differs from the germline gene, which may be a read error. The chain's CDR3 is CASGFSMANTEAFF. CDR3 coding DNA: TGTGCCAGCGGCTTCAGTATGGCGAACACTGAAGCTTTCTTT. The chain employs TRBV13 and TRBJ1-1; D is unclear. This CDR3 spans 14 amino acids. Germline lookup yields CDR1 PRHDT and CDR2 FYEKMQ (reference sequence).

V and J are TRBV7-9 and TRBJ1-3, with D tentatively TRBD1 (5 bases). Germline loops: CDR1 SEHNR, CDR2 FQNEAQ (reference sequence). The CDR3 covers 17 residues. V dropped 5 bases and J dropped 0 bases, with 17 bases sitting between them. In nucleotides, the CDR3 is TGTGCCAGCAGCCCCAAGAGGGGTCAAAGCTCTGGAAACACCATATATTTT. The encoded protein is CASSPKRGQSSGNTIYF. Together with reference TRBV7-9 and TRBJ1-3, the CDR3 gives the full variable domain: DTGVSQNPRHKITKRGQNVTFRCDPISEHNRLYWYRQTLGQGPEFLTYFQNEAQLEKSRLLSDRFSAERPKGSFSTLEIQRTEQGDSAMYLCASSPKRGQSSGNTIYFGEGSWLTVV.

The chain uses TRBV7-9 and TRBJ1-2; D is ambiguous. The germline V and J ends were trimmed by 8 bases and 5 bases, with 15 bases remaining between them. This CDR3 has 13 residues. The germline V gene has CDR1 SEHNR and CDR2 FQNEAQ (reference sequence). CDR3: CASDKTETYGYTF. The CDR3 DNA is TGTGCCAGCGACAAGACGGAGACTTATGGCTACACCTTC.

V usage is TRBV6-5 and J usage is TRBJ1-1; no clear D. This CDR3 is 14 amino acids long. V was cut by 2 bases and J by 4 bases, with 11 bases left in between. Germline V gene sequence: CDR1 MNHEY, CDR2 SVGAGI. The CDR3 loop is CASSYGLMGTEAFF. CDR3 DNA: TGTGCCAGCAGTTACGGCTTGATGGGCACTGAAGCTTTCTTT.

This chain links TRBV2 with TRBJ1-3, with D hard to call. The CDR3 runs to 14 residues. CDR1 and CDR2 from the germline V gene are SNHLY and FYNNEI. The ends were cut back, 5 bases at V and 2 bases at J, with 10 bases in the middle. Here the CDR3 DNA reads TGTGCCAGCAGTCGGAGATTCACTGGAAACACCATATATTTT. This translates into CASSRRFTGNTIYF.

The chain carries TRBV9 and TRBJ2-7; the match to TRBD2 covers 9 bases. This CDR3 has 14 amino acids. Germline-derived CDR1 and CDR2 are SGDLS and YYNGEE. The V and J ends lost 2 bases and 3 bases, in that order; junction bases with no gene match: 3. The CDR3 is CASSVLAGDYEQYF. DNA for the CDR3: TGTGCCAGCAGCGTCTTAGCGGGGGACTACGAGCAGTACTTC.